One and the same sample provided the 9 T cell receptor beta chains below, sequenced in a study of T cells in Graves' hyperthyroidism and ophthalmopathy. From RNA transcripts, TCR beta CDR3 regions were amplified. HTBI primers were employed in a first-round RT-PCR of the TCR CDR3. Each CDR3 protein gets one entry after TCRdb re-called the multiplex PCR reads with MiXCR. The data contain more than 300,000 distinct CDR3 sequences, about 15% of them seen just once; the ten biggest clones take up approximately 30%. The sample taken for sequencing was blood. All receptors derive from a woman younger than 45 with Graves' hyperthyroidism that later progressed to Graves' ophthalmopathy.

CDR3 in DNA: TGTGCCAGCAGTCTCCTGAACAGGGCCACCGGGGAGCTGTTTTTT. Amino acids: CASSLLNRATGELFF. The chain couples TRBV14 to TRBJ2-2; perhaps TRBD1 as D (6 bases). The CDR3 sequence is 15 residues long. The ends were cut back, 6 bases at V and 4 bases at J, with 15 bases in the middle. Germline CDR1 and CDR2: SGHDN and FVKESK.

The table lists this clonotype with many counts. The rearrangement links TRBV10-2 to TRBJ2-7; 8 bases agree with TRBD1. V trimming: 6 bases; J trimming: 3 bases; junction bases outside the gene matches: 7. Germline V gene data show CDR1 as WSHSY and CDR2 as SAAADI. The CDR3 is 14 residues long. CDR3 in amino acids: CASREGQVHYEQYF. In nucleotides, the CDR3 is TGCGCCAGCAGGGAGGGACAGGTACACTACGAGCAGTACTTC.

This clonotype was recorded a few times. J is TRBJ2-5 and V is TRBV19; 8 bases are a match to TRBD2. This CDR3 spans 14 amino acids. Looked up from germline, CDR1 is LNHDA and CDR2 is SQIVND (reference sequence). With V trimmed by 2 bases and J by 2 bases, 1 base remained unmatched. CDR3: CASSIPGGQETQYF. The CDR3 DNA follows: TGTGCCAGTAGTATACCGGGGGGGCAAGAGACCCAGTACTTC.

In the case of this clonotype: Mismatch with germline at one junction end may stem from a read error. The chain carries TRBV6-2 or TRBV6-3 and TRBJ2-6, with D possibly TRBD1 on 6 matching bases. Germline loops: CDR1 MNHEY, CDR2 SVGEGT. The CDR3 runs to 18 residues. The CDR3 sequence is CASSSFIYRETGANVPTF. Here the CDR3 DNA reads TGTGCCAGCAGTTCTTTTATATACAGGGAAACTGGGGCCAACGTCCCGACTTTC.

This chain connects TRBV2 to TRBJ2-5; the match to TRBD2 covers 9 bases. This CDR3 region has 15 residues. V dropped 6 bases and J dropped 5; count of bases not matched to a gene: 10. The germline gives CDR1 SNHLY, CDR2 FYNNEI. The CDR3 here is CASRSEAGGSETQYF. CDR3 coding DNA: TGTGCCAGCAGGTCCGAAGCGGGGGGCTCGGAGACCCAGTACTTC.

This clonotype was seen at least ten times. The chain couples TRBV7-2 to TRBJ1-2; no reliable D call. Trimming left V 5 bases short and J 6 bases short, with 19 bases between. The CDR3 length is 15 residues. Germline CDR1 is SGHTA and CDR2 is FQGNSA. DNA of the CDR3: TGTGCCAGCAGCCCCCACCTCCCGGGGAGAAATGGCTACACCTTC. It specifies CASSPHLPGRNGYTF.

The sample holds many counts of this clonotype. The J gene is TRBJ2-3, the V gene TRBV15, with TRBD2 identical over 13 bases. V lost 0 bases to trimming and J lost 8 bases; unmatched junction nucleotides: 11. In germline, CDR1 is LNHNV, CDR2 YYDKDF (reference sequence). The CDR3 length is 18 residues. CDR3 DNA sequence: TGTGCCACCAGCAGAGATCCGAAGACTAGCGGGGGGCGTAGTACGCAGTATTTT. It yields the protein CATSRDPKTSGGRSTQYF.

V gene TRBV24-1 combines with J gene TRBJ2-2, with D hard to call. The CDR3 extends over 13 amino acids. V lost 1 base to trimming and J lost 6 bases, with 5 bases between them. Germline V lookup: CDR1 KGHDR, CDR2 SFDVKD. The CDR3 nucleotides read TGTGCCACCAGTGATTTACAGTCCGGGGAGCTGTTTTTT. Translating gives CATSDLQSGELFF.

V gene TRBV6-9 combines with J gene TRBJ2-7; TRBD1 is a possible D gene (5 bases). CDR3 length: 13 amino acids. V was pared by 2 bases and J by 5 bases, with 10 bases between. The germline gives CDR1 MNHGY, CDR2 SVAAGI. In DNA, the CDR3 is TGTGCCAGCAGTTATCAGGGTAGGGACGAGCAGTACTTC. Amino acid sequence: CASSYQGRDEQYF.